This is a list of T cell receptor beta chains from one sample in a study of CD8+ T cells in alopecia areata. Using immunoSEQ multiplex PCR, the repertoire was profiled, and TCRdb retains in-frame clones only, with some absent. The table includes some 180,000 clones, roughly half detected once. Material: CD8+ T cells sorted from blood, obtained around week 54, from a patient treated with tofacitinib. The receptors were gathered from a human donor with alopecia areata. Both conserved end residues are trimmed from each CDR3. Clone size, where shown, is once, few, many, or a class for clones that have expanded.

NA,TRBJ1-5,TRBV2,ASSVGVGGRPQH
NA,TRBJ2-7,TRBV7-9,ASSFTETGTYEQY
medium-sized,TRBJ1-1,TRBV7-3,ASSVGVMGTEAF
NA,TRBJ1-6,TRBV14,ASSQEGQPLRSPLH
NA,TRBJ1-2,TRBV20-1,SARSWYGYT
NA,TRBJ2-3,TRBV5-1,ASSFRNRGLAATDTQY
once,TRBJ2-1,TRBV7-6,ASSLAEWSSYNEQF
NA,TRBJ1-3,TRBV15,ATSLGRESGNTIY
NA,TRBJ2-5,TRBV15,ATSRAVQETQY
many,TRBJ2-1,TRBV4-3,ASSQEDWTSYNEQF
NA,TRBJ2-3,TRBV5-1,ASSLGTNTDTQY
NA,TRBJ2-1,TRBV2,ASSVTESNEQF
NA,TRBJ1-2,TRBV6-5,ASSYGPNYGYT
NA,TRBJ2-1,TRBV13,ASSLRNEQF
NA,TRBJ1-2,TRBV29-1,SVRTDRANYGYT
once,TRBJ2-5,TRBV27,ASSPGLEGETQY
few,TRBJ2-3,TRBV5-1,ASSPGTSLSTDTQY
NA,TRBJ1-1,TRBV29-1,SVGVPTEAF
NA,TRBJ2-2,TRBV5-1,ASSLAYTGELF
few,TRBJ2-7,TRBV6-1,ASSEAGTGGYEQY
few,TRBJ2-1,TRBV6-5,ASGGAGNEQF